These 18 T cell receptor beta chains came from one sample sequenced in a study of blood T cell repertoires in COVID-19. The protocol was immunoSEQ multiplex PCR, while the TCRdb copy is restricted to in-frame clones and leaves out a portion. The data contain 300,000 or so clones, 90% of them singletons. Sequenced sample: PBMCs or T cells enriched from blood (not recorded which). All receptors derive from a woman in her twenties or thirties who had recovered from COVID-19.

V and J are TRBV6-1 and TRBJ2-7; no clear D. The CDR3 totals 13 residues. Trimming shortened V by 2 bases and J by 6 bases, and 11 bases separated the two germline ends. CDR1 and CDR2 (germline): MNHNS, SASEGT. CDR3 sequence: CASSENVFLEQYF. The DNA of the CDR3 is TGTGCCAGCAGTGAAAATGTGTTCCTCGAGCAGTACTTC.

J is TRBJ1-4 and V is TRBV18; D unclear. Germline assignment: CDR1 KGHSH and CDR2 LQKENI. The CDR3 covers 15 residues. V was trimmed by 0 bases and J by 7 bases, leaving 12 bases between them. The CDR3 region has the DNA TGTGCCAGCTCACCACCGCCCATAGATGGTGAAAAACTGTTTTTT. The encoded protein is CASSPPPIDGEKLFF.

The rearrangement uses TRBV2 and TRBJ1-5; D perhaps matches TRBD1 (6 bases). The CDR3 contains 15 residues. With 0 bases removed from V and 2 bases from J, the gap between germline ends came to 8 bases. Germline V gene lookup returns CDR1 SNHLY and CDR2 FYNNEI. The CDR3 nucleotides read TGTGCCAGCAGTGAAGCGGCAGGGGGCAATCAGCCCCAGCATTTT. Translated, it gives CASSEAAGGNQPQHF.

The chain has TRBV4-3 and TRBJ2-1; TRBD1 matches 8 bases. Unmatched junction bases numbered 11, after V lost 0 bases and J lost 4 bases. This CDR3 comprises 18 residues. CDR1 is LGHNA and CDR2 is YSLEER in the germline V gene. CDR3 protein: CASSQERRQGAIYNEQFF. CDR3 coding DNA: TGCGCCAGCAGCCAAGAAAGGAGGCAGGGGGCGATTTACAATGAGCAGTTCTTC.

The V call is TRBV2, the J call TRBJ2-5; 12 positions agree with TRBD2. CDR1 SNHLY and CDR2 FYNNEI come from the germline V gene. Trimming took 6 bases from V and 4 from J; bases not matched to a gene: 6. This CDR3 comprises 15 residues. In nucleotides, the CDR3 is TGTGCCAGCAGACTCCTAGCGGGAGGGAGAGAGACCCAGTACTTC. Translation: CASRLLAGGRETQYF. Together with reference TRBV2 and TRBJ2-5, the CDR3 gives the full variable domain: EPEVTQTPSHQVTQMGQEVILRCVPISNHLYFYWYRQILGQKVEFLVSFYNNEISEKSEIFDDQFSVERPDGSNFTLKIRSTKLEDSAMYFCASRLLAGGRETQYFGPGTRLLVL.

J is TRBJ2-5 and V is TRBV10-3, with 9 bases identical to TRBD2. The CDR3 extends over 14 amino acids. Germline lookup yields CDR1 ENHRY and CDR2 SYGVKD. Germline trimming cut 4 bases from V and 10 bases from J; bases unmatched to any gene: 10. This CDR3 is CAISAGTSFRDQYF. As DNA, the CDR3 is TGTGCCATCAGTGCGGGGACTAGCTTTAGGGACCAGTACTTC.

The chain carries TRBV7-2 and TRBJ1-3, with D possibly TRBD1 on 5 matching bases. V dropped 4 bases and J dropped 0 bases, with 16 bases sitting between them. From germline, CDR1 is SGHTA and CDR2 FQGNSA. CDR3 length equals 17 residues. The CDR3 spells CASSSQPPGLSGNTIYF. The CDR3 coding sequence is TGTGCCAGCAGCTCTCAGCCCCCAGGGCTCTCTGGAAACACCATATATTTT.

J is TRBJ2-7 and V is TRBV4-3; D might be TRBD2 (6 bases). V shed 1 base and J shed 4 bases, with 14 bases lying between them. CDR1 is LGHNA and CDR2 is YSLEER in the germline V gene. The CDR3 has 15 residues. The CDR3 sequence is CASSQGASLAYEQYF. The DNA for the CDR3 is TGCGCCAGCAGCCAAGGGGCTAGCCTAGCGTACGAGCAGTACTTC.

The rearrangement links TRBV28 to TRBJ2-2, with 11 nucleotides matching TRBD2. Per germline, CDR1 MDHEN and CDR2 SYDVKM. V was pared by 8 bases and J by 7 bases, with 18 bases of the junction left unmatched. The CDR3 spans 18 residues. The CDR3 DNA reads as TGTGCCAGCGGCACTACTAGCGGGAGAAGGGAGTTGGACGGGGAGCTGTTTTTT. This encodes CASGTTSGRRELDGELFF.

CDR3 DNA: TGTGCCAGCAGACCTAGGGACTGGAAAAACATTCAGTACTTC. This gives the protein CASRPRDWKNIQYF. The V gene is TRBV28, the J gene TRBJ2-4; TRBD2 might be the D (6 bases). Trimming removed 6 bases at V and 4 bases at J, with 13 bases between. Germline CDR1 MDHEN, CDR2 SYDVKM. This CDR3 has 14 amino acids. The complete variable domain, with remaining parts taken from reference TRBV28 and TRBJ2-4, reads DVKVTQSSRYLVKRTGEKVFLECVQDMDHENMFWYRQDPGLGLRLIYFSYDVKMKEKGDIPEGYSVSREKKERFSLILESASTNQTSMYLCASRPRDWKNIQYFGAGTRLSVL.

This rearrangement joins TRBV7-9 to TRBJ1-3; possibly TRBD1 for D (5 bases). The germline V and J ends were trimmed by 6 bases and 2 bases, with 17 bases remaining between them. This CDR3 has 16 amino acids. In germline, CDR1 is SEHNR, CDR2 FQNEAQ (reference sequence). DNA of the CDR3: TGTGCCAGCAGGCTGGGCAGGGCGATTACTGGAAACACCATATATTTT. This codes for CASRLGRAITGNTIYF.

This CDR3 is CASSWGGGGNNEQFF. CDR3 coding DNA: TGTGCCAGCAGCTGGGGCGGAGGAGGGAACAATGAGCAGTTCTTC. V is TRBV11-2 and J is TRBJ2-1; D perhaps matches TRBD2 (6 bases). The CDR3 extends over 15 amino acids. Deletions cut 4 bases from V and 5 bases from J, with 15 bases between. CDR1 and CDR2 from the germline V gene are SGHAT and FQNNGV.

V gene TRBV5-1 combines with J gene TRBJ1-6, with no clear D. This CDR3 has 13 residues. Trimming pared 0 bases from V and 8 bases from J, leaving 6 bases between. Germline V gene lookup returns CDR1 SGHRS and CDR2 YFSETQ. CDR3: CASSLAFDSPLHF. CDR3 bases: TGCGCCAGCAGCTTGGCCTTCGATTCACCCCTCCACTTT.

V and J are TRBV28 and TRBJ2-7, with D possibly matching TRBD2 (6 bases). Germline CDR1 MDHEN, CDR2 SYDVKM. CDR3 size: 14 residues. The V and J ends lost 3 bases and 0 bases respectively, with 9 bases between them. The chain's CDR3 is CASSFPGSSYEQYF. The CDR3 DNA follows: TGTGCCAGCAGTTTCCCCGGGAGCTCCTACGAGCAGTACTTC.

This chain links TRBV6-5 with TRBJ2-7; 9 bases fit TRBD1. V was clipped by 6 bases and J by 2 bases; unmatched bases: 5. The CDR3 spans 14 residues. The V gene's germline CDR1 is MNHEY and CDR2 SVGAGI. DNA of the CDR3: TGTGCCAGCAGCCGGGACAGGGCTACCTACGAGCAGTACTTC. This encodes CASSRDRATYEQYF.

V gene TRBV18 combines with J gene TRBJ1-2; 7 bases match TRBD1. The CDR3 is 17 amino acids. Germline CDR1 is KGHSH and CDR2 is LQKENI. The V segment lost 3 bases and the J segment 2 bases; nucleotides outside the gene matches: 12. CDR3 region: CASSPQTGRLLNYGYTF. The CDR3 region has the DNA TGTGCCAGCTCACCCCAGACAGGGAGGCTCCTAAACTATGGCTACACCTTC.

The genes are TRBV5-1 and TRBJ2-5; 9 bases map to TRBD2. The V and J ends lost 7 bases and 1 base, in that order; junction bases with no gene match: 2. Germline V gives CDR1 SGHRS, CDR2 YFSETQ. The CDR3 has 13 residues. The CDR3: CASSSGVQETQYF. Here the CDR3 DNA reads TGCGCCAGCTCTAGCGGGGTCCAAGAGACCCAGTACTTC.

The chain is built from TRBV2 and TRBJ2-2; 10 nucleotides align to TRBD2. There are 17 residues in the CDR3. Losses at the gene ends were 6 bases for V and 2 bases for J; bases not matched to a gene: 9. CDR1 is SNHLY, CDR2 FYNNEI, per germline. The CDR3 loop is CASRESGLAVNTGELFF. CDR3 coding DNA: TGTGCCAGCAGGGAATCTGGACTAGCGGTTAACACCGGGGAGCTGTTTTTT. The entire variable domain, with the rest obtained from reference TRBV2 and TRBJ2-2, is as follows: EPEVTQTPSHQVTQMGQEVILRCVPISNHLYFYWYRQILGQKVEFLVSFYNNEISEKSEIFDDQFSVERPDGSNFTLKIRSTKLEDSAMYFCASRESGLAVNTGELFFGEGSRLTVL.